A single sample is the source of the 21 T cell receptor beta chains below, sequenced in a study of fetal regulatory T cell absence and autoimmunity. Method: immunoSEQ multiplex PCR; TCRdb's copy keeps in-frame clones and lacks some. The profile shows 46,000 or so clones, about four fifths of them singletons. Sequencing was performed on cord blood. These receptors were collected from a newborn boy with IPEX syndrome.

V usage is TRBV27 and J usage is TRBJ2-3; 7 bases fit TRBD2. The CDR3 has 15 residues. The germline gives CDR1 MNHEY, CDR2 SMNVEV (reference sequence). With 0 bases clipped from V and 2 bases from J, the junction kept 2 bases outside the gene matches. DNA of the CDR3: TGTGCCAGCAGTTTATCAGGGACTACCACAGATACGCAGTATTTT. The encoded protein is CASSLSGTTTDTQYF.

V is TRBV6-4 and J is TRBJ2-7; 7 nucleotides align to TRBD1. The ends lost 6 bases at V and 3 bases at J; junction bases unmatched: 14. Germline V gene sequence: CDR1 MRHNA, CDR2 SNTAGT. This CDR3 region has 16 residues. This chain's CDR3 is CASRLLGTAPHYEQYF. The CDR3 DNA follows: TGTGCCAGCAGACTCCTCGGGACAGCTCCCCACTACGAGCAGTACTTC.

This chain uses TRBV10-3 with TRBJ2-2, with 9 bases matching TRBD2. In germline, CDR1 is ENHRY, CDR2 SYGVKD. CDR3 size: 16 residues. The ends lost 6 bases at V and 3 bases at J; junction bases unmatched: 8. The CDR3, as DNA: TGTGCCATCAGCCCAGCGGGAGGATCGTACACCGGGGAGCTGTTTTTT. Its protein is CAISPAGGSYTGELFF.

The rearrangement links TRBV4-3 to TRBJ2-7; the D is unclear. Germline values: CDR1 LGHNA, CDR2 YSLEER. The CDR3 length is 14 residues. V dropped 0 bases and J dropped 9 bases, with 15 bases sitting between them. The CDR3, as DNA: TGCGCCAGCAGCCAAGATGCGACCTACAAGGCGCAGTACTTC. It yields the protein CASSQDATYKAQYF.

In this sample, this clone turned up a few times. The rearrangement links TRBV27 to TRBJ1-5, with a possible D match to TRBD1 (5 bases). The CDR3 consists of 15 residues. V lost 5 bases to trimming and J lost 10 bases, with 21 bases between them. Germline assignment: CDR1 MNHEY and CDR2 SMNVEV (reference sequence). CDR3 protein: CASSPSGGWRVPQHF. CDR3 nucleotides: TGTGCCAGCAGTCCGTCCGGGGGGTGGCGGGTCCCCCAGCATTTT.

The chain links TRBV18 to TRBJ2-7; D remains ambiguous. V lost 2 bases and J lost 6, with 11 bases in between. The CDR3 runs to 13 residues. Germline loops: CDR1 KGHSH, CDR2 LQKENI. The CDR3 bases are TGTGCCAGCTCACCATTGTCGCCAGGCGAGCAGTACTTC. This encodes CASSPLSPGEQYF.

V usage is TRBV7-6 and J usage is TRBJ2-2; D is unresolved. In germline, CDR1 is SGHVS, CDR2 FNYEAQ. Trimming removed 0 bases at V and 0 bases at J, with 5 bases between. This CDR3 spans 15 amino acids. CDR3 sequence: CASSLATSNTGELFF. The CDR3 DNA is TGTGCCAGCAGCTTAGCTACGTCGAACACCGGGGAGCTGTTTTTT.

J is TRBJ1-2 and V is TRBV19, with 7 bases that match TRBD1. This CDR3 is built from 15 residues. V was clipped by 5 bases and J by 4 bases; unmatched bases: 10. Germline CDR1 reads LNHDA; CDR2 reads SQIVND (reference sequence). The CDR3 sequence: CASSLLPGQIYGYTF. In nucleotides, the CDR3 is TGTGCCAGTAGTTTACTACCGGGACAGATCTATGGCTACACCTTC.

The chain couples TRBV7-2 to TRBJ1-1; unclear D gene. This CDR3 is 15 amino acids long. Per the germline V gene, CDR1 is SGHTA and CDR2 is FQGNSA. Trimming took 3 bases from V and 0 from J, leaving 11 bases between them. CDR3 in DNA: TGTGCCAGCAGCTTTTTAAGATTCATGAACACTGAAGCTTTCTTT. Translation gives CASSFLRFMNTEAFF.

The chain carries TRBV10-3 and TRBJ2-5; the D gene is possibly TRBD1 (7 bases). V was shortened by 2 bases and J by 5 bases, with 18 bases between the two germline ends. This CDR3 comprises 16 residues. Germline V gene data show CDR1 as ENHRY and CDR2 as SYGVKD. As DNA, the CDR3 is TGTGCCATCAGTGAGGGTTCGCAGGGGGGAGTTGAGACCCAGTACTTC. This sequence encodes CAISEGSQGGVETQYF.

CDR3 nucleotide sequence: TGTGCCAGCAGTGTTAGCGGGAGGTTCCCTAGCACAGATACGCAGTATTTT. This translates into CASSVSGRFPSTDTQYF. This chain uses TRBV6-1 with TRBJ2-3, with 10 bases lining up with TRBD2. This CDR3 is built from 17 residues. Per the germline V gene, CDR1 is MNHNS and CDR2 is SASEGT. V lost 4 bases to trimming and J lost 0 bases; unmatched junction nucleotides: 7.

This clone was seen a single time. The CDR3 sequence: CASSLVGTGGYEQYF. The CDR3, as DNA: TGCGCCAGCAGCTTGGTGGGGACAGGGGGCTACGAGCAGTACTTC. The chain recombines TRBV5-1 with TRBJ2-7, with 11 bases lining up with TRBD1. J was trimmed by 3 bases and V by 0 bases; bases with no gene match: 2. Germline V gene lookup returns CDR1 SGHRS and CDR2 YFSETQ. The CDR3 totals 15 residues.

This chain joins TRBV27 and TRBJ2-7; weak D call: TRBD1 (6 bases). V was trimmed by 3 bases and J by 5 bases, leaving 17 bases between them. Germline V gives CDR1 MNHEY, CDR2 SMNVEV (reference sequence). This CDR3 is built from 15 residues. CDR3 nucleotides: TGTGCCAGCAGTTTCGGCCAGGGGTTGGGAGACGAGCAGTACTTC. Amino acids: CASSFGQGLGDEQYF.

About this clone itself: One end of the junction does not line up with germline, which may come from a read error. The chain recombines TRBV9 with TRBJ2-2; possible D gene TRBD1, 6 bases. Germline V gene data show CDR1 as SGDLS and CDR2 as YYNGEE. The CDR3 has 14 amino acids. The CDR3 bases are TGTGCCAGCACCGTAGGGGGGAACACCGGGGAGCTGTTTTTT. Protein: CASTVGGNTGELFF.

To note about this clone: The identical CDR3 is also encoded by other nucleotide sequences in the sample. This chain joins TRBV9 and TRBJ2-5; D is undetermined. CDR1 and CDR2 (germline): SGDLS, YYNGEE. Between the trimmed V and J ends, which lost 0 bases and 4 bases, there was a span of 4 bases. The CDR3 extends over 12 amino acids. CDR3 amino acids: CASSVEGETQYF. CDR3 sequence (DNA): TGTGCCAGCAGCGTAGAGGGAGAGACCCAGTACTTC. Full variable domain (outside the CDR3, taken from reference TRBV9 and TRBJ2-5): DSGVTQTPKHLITATGQRVTLRCSPRSGDLSVYWYQQSLDQGLQFLIQYYNGEERAKGNILERFSAQQFPDLHSELNLSSLELGDSALYFCASSVEGETQYFGPGTRLLVL.

This clone was counted a few times. J is TRBJ1-2 and V is TRBV27; 12 nucleotides line up with TRBD1. CDR3 length: 13 residues. Germline assignment: CDR1 MNHEY and CDR2 SMNVEV (reference sequence). The trim removed 10 bases at V and 8 bases at J, leaving 8 bases unmatched. This CDR3 reads CATPGQGARGYTF. The CDR3 bases are TGTGCCACCCCGGGACAGGGGGCTCGAGGCTACACCTTC.

The genes are TRBV10-3 and TRBJ1-2; 8 positions agree with TRBD1. CDR1 ENHRY and CDR2 SYGVKD come from the germline V gene. The CDR3 is 12 amino acids. V shed 7 bases and J 3 bases; nucleotides not matched to a gene: 1. The CDR3 DNA is TGTGCCATCAAGGGACAGGACTATGGCTACACCTTC. This translates into CAIKGQDYGYTF.

The V gene is TRBV6-6, the J gene TRBJ1-5; TRBD1 aligns across 9 bases. The CDR3 loop spans 14 amino acids. The germline CDR1 and CDR2 sequences are MNHNY and SVGAGI (reference sequence). Trimming took 6 bases from V and 6 from J; bases not matched to a gene: 6. The CDR3 loop reads CASRGTGWGQPQHF. CDR3 nucleotide sequence: TGTGCCAGCAGGGGGACAGGGTGGGGTCAGCCCCAGCATTTT.

The chain has TRBV9 and TRBJ2-3; tentatively, D is TRBD1 or TRBD2 (5 bases each). Trimming took off 0 bases at V and 6 bases at J, with 11 bases between the two ends. The CDR3 is 14 residues long. The germline V gene encodes CDR1 SGDLS and CDR2 YYNGEE. The CDR3 region is CASSVDGAGDTQYF. CDR3 DNA: TGTGCCAGCAGCGTAGACGGGGCCGGGGATACGCAGTATTTT. Combining the CDR3 with reference TRBV9 and TRBJ2-3 gives the whole variable domain DSGVTQTPKHLITATGQRVTLRCSPRSGDLSVYWYQQSLDQGLQFLIQYYNGEERAKGNILERFSAQQFPDLHSELNLSSLELGDSALYFCASSVDGAGDTQYFGPGTRLTVL.

The rearrangement links TRBV13 to TRBJ1-1; D call uncertain. V was trimmed by 3 bases and J by 4 bases, leaving 12 bases between them. The germline gives CDR1 PRHDT, CDR2 FYEKMQ (reference sequence). The CDR3 covers 14 residues. Here the CDR3 reads CASSLGKPSTEAFF. The CDR3 bases are TGTGCCAGCAGCTTGGGAAAGCCAAGCACTGAAGCTTTCTTT.

This clone has only one observation. The V call is TRBV10-2, the J call TRBJ2-2, with 11 bases identical to TRBD2. Germline CDR1 reads WSHSY; CDR2 reads SAAADI. The CDR3 is 14 amino acids. V lost 6 bases and J lost 3; bases outside the gene matches: 0. CDR3 coding DNA: TGCGCCAGCAGACTAGCGGGGGACACCGGGGAGCTGTTTTTT. Encoded protein: CASRLAGDTGELFF.